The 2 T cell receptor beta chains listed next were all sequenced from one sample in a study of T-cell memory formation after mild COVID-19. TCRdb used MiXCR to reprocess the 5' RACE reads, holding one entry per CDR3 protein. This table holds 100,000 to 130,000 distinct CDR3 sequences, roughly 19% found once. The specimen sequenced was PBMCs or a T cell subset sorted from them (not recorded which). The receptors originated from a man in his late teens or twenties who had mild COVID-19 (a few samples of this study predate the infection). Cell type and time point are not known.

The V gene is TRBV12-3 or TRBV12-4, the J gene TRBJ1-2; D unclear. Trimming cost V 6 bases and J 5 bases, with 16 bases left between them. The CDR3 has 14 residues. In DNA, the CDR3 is TGTGCCAGCAGACATGGAAGGTTGGGGTATGGCTACACCTTC. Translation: CASRHGRLGYGYTF.

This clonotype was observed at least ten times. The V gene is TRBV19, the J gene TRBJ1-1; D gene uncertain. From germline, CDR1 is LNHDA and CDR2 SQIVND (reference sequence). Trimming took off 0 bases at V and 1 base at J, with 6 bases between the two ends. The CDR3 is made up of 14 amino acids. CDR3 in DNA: TGTGCCAGTAGTATAGACGGACGGAACACTGAAGCTTTCTTT. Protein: CASSIDGRNTEAFF.